The present entry profiles one TCR beta chain with its context. The antigen is undetermined. Generated by immunoSEQ multiplex PCR, the TCRdb table keeps only in-frame clones and is missing some. The data hold about 31,000 clones, with around 87% observed a single time. These data belong to a study of T cell responses to AZD1222 COVID-19 vaccine. Study-wide points: At baseline, just five to seven AZD1222 recipients tested seropositive. Samples come after the peak T cell response, not at day 14. Two AZD1222 doses significantly raised spike-specific TCR breadth and depth over controls. Females made up more of the donors, who were largely white British, and clonal diversity may have come out too low.

This CDR3 contains 15 residues. The ends were cut back, 2 bases at V and 3 bases at J, with 11 bases in the middle. Germline CDR1 is MGHRA and CDR2 is YSYEKL. The origin of this receptor is an adult who received the AZD1222 COVID-19 vaccine. The sample here was peripheral blood, taken 28 days after the second AZD1222 dose. The chain couples TRBV4-1 to TRBJ1-3; D uncertain. For the CDR3, the DNA is TGCGCCAGCAGCCAATATCCAGACTATGGAAACACCATATATTTT. Encoded protein: CASSQYPDYGNTIYF.